The clone carrying this T cell receptor beta chain was observed a handful of times. Antigen: not known. These data come from a study of lymphopenia after photon versus proton radiotherapy. V shed 6 bases, J shed 4 bases, and the junction held 2 bases outside the gene matches. Germline V gene lookup returns CDR1 SNHLY and CDR2 FYNNEI. The CDR3 has 12 amino acids. The method was immunoSEQ multiplex PCR; TCRdb's version includes in-frame clones alone and lacks a portion of them. The sample lists 75,000 or so clones, around 82% occurring once. Overall study results and limits: Proton therapy kept repertoires fairly stable, unlike photons, which gained effector/memory cells. After lymphocyte nadir, photon-treated repertoires showed oligoclonal expansion, especially CD8+ Temra. In patients who died, overall survival fell as post-nadir TCR diversity dropped more. Only patients who died were analyzed for survival; proton advantage is unproven.

The specimen was peripheral blood, collected from a patient treated with proton-based radiotherapy. The gene calls are TRBV2 and TRBJ1-2, with TRBD1 matching 7 bases. The clonotype was recovered from a man between 60 and 75 years old with pancreatic cancer. The CDR3 bases are TGTGCCAGCAGGGACAGGCTCTATGGCTACACCTTC. Its translation: CASRDRLYGYTF.